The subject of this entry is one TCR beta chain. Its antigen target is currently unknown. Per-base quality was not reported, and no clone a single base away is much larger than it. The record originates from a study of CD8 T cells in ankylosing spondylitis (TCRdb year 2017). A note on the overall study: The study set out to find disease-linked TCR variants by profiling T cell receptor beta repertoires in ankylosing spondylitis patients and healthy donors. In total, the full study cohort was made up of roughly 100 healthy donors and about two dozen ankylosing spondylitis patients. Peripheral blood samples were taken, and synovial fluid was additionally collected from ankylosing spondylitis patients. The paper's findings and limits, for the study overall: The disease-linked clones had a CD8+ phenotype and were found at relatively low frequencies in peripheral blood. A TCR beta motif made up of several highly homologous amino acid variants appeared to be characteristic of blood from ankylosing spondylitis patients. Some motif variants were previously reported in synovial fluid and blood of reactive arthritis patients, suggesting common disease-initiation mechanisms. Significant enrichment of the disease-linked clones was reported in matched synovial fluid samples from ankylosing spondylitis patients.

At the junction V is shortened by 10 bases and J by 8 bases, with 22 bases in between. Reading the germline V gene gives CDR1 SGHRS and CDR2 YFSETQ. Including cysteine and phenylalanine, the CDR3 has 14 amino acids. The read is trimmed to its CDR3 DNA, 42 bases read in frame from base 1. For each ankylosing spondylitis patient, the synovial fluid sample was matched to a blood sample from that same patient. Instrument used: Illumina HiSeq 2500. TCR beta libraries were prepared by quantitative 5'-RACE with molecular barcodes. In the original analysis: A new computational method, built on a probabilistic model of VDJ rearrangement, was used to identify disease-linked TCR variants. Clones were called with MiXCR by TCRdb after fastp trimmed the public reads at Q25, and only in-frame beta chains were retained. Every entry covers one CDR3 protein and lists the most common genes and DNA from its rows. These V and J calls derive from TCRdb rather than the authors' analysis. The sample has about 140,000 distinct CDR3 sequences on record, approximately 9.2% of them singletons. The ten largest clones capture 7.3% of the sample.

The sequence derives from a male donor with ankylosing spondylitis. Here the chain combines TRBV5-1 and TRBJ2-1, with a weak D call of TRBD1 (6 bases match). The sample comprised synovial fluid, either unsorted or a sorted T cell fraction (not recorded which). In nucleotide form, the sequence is TGCGCCGGTAACAGGGATTTTCAGAAGGATGAGCAGTTCTTC. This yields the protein CAGNRDFQKDEQFF.